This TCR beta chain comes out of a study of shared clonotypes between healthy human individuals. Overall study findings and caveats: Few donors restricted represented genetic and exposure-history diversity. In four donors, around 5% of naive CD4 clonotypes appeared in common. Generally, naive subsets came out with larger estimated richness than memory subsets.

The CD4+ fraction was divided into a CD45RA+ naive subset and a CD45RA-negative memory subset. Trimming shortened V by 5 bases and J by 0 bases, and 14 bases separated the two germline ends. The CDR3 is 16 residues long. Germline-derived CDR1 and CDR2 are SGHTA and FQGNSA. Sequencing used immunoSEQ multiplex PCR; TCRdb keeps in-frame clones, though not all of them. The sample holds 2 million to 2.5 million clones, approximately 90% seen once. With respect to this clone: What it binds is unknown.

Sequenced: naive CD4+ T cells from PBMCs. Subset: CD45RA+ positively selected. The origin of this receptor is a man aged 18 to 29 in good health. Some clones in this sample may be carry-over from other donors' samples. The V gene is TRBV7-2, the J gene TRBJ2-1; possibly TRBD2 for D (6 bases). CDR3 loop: CASSPWTTSSYNEQFF. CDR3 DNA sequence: TGTGCCAGCAGCCCGTGGACTACAAGCTCCTACAATGAGCAGTTCTTC.